This passage covers 30 T cell receptor beta chains from one sample sequenced in a study of blood T cells in healthy people across ages. A sample-barcoded 5' primer and a J-beta primer mix were used in a second PCR of roughly 7 to 12 cycles. From the 5' RACE reads, TCRdb called clonotypes with MiXCR, one entry per CDR3 protein. The sample records more than 800,000 distinct CDR3 sequences, 45% being singletons. Specimen: blood. The receptors shown here come from a woman aged 55-70 years in good health.

This clonotype was counted only a few times. This chain joins TRBV12-3 or TRBV12-4 and TRBJ2-5; 11 bases match TRBD2. The trim removed 3 bases at V and 3 bases at J, leaving 12 bases unmatched. This CDR3 spans 18 amino acids. CDR3 in DNA: TGTGCCAGCAGTTTTAGTAGTAGGGGACTAGCGGTGGAAGAGACCCAGTACTTC. Amino acid sequence: CASSFSSRGLAVEETQYF.

The J gene is TRBJ2-5, the V gene TRBV25-1, with D possibly matching TRBD2 (7 bases). V was shortened by 5 bases and J by 11 bases, with 12 bases between the two germline ends. The CDR3 has 11 residues. CDR1 and CDR2 (germline): MGHDK, SYGVNS. The DNA for the CDR3 is TGTGCCAGCAGTACCGGGGGGCGGCAGTACTTC. This gives the protein CASSTGGRQYF.

This chain links TRBV15 with TRBJ2-5; TRBD2 matches 12 bases. The ends lost 0 bases at V and 2 bases at J; junction bases unmatched: 7. This CDR3 contains 18 residues. Germline V gene sequence: CDR1 LNHNV, CDR2 YYDKDF (reference sequence). The CDR3 region is CATSRDRTSGGLQETQYF. The CDR3 DNA is TGTGCCACCAGCAGAGATCGTACTAGCGGGGGGTTGCAAGAGACCCAGTACTTC.

The V call is TRBV30, the J call TRBJ2-7; weak D call: TRBD1 (6 bases). TRBJ2-5 explains the end of the DNA better; the J call may be wrong. The germline gives CDR1 GTSNPN, CDR2 SVGIG (reference sequence). The CDR3 runs 15 residues. CDR3 nucleotides: TGTGCCTGGAGGGGACGGCAGGGGTTTGGGGAGACCCAGTACTTC. As protein: CAWRGRQGFGETQYF.

This clonotype occurred a few times. The chain joins TRBV10-3 to TRBJ2-2; D uncertain. The germline V gene has CDR1 ENHRY and CDR2 SYGVKD. The CDR3 totals 13 residues. V lost 2 bases, J lost 2 bases, and 3 bases lay in between. The CDR3 region has the DNA TGTGCCATCAGTGAGGATAACACCGGGGAGCTGTTTTTT. Amino acid sequence: CAISEDNTGELFF.

J is TRBJ2-5 and V is TRBV27, with D tentatively TRBD2 (7 bases). Deletions cut 0 bases from V and 4 bases from J, with 12 bases between. Germline-derived CDR1 and CDR2 are MNHEY and SMNVEV (reference sequence). CDR3 length equals 15 residues. The CDR3 sequence is CASSLSAGEGETQYF. For the CDR3, the DNA is TGTGCCAGCAGTTTATCGGCAGGGGAGGGAGAGACCCAGTACTTC.

The V gene is TRBV30, the J gene TRBJ1-2, with D tentatively TRBD1 (5 bases). V lost 2 bases and J lost 6, with 16 bases in between. The CDR3 runs to 14 residues. CDR1 and CDR2 (germline): GTSNPN, SVGIG (reference sequence). The CDR3 region has the DNA TGTGCCTGGAGTTGGGACGGCCGTGGGGATGGCTACACCTTC. Protein sequence: CAWSWDGRGDGYTF.

This clonotype was seen only a few times. The chain uses TRBV20-1 and TRBJ2-1; tentative D call: TRBD2 (6 bases). Per the germline V gene, CDR1 is DFQATT and CDR2 is SNEGSKA (reference sequence). Trimming cost V 0 bases and J 3 bases, with 9 bases left between them. The CDR3 length is 14 residues. This chain's CDR3 is CSARDGGIYNEQFF. Here the CDR3 DNA reads TGCAGTGCTAGAGACGGGGGAATCTACAATGAGCAGTTCTTC.

The chain recombines TRBV6-6 with TRBJ2-1; D might be TRBD2 (5 bases). V was clipped by 4 bases and J by 2 bases, with 12 bases between them. The CDR3 contains 15 residues. Germline CDR1 is MNHNY and CDR2 is SVGAGI (reference sequence). CDR3 amino acids: CASSWGAETYNEQFF. DNA of the CDR3: TGTGCCAGCAGTTGGGGAGCGGAAACCTACAATGAGCAGTTCTTC.

The chain is built from TRBV5-5 and TRBJ2-2; 10 bases are shared with TRBD1. Per germline, CDR1 SGHKS and CDR2 YYEKEE (reference sequence). After removal of 9 bases from V and 6 bases from J, the junction contained 5 bases not matched to a gene. The CDR3 spans 13 residues. In nucleotides, the CDR3 is TGTGCCACTACCGGGACAGGGGCCGGGGAGCTGTTTTTT. It translates to CATTGTGAGELFF.

The V gene is TRBV10-3, the J gene TRBJ2-5; TRBD2 aligns across 14 bases. Germline trimming cut 2 bases from V and 6 bases from J; bases unmatched to any gene: 2. Germline V gene data show CDR1 as ENHRY and CDR2 as SYGVKD. The CDR3 totals 15 residues. Written as DNA, the CDR3 is TGTGCCATCAGTGAGGGACTAGCGGGAGGTCAGACCCAGTACTTC. Protein product: CAISEGLAGGQTQYF.

This chain joins TRBV5-5 and TRBJ2-7; 9 nucleotides agree with TRBD2. The CDR3 runs 15 residues. V lost 5 bases to trimming and J lost 7 bases; unmatched junction nucleotides: 13. The germline CDR1 and CDR2 sequences are SGHKS and YYEKEE (reference sequence). CDR3 nucleotides: TGTGCCAGCAGATACCTAGCGGGATCCTACAATGAGCAGTACTTC. Translation: CASRYLAGSYNEQYF.

This clonotype was picked up many times. The V call is TRBV29-1, the J call TRBJ2-3; 7 bases line up with TRBD2. V trimming: 8 bases; J trimming: 5 bases; junction bases outside the gene matches: 13. The CDR3 spans 14 residues. Per germline, CDR1 SQVTM and CDR2 ANQGSEA. CDR3 sequence: CSTSRMGGKDTQYF. CDR3 in DNA: TGCAGCACCTCTCGTATGGGAGGGAAAGATACGCAGTATTTT.

The chain joins TRBV29-1 to TRBJ1-1; TRBD1 might be the D (6 bases). The V end lost 4 bases, the J end lost 4 bases, and 16 bases lay between the germline ends. This CDR3 is 14 amino acids long. Germline V gene sequence: CDR1 SQVTM, CDR2 ANQGSEA. The CDR3 nucleotides read TGCAGCGTTGGGGTCGGGGGGCAGTCCACTGAAGCTTTCTTT. Its protein product is CSVGVGGQSTEAFF. Supplemented by reference TRBV29-1 and TRBJ1-1, the full variable domain reads SAVISQKPSRDICQRGTSLTIQCQVDSQVTMMFWYRQQPGQSLTLIATANQGSEATYESGFVIDKFPISRPNLTFSTLTVSNMSPEDSSIYLCSVGVGGQSTEAFFGQGTRLTVV.

Here the CDR3 DNA reads TGTGCCAGCAGTCCCGGACTAGCGGGACGGGCCTACGAGCAGTACTTC. Its translation is CASSPGLAGRAYEQYF. The V gene is TRBV3-1, the J gene TRBJ2-7, with 12 positions matching TRBD2. The CDR3 loop spans 16 amino acids. Germline values: CDR1 LGHDT, CDR2 YNNKEL (reference sequence). V was clipped by 6 bases and J by 2 bases; unmatched bases: 8.

Details on this clonotype: Since no conserved phenylalanine or tryptophan closes the CDR3, a read error is the likely cause. V and J are TRBV25-1 and TRBJ1-5; D is unclear. Germline-derived CDR1 and CDR2 are MGHDK and SYGVNS. The CDR3 is 15 amino acids. The V end was cut by 1 base, the J end by 7 bases, with 14 bases between. This CDR3 reads CASSEFGGLGQPQHV. In DNA, the CDR3 is TGTGCCAGCAGTGAATTCGGAGGGTTGGGACAGCCCCAGCATGTT.

On this clonotype: An end of the junction does not agree with germline; a read error may underlie this. The rearrangement joins TRBV9 to TRBJ2-4; D not resolved. CDR3 length: 14 residues. Per the germline V gene, CDR1 is SGDLS and CDR2 is YYNGEE. CDR3 residues: CAISVGKGSNIQYF. The CDR3 DNA follows: TGTGCCATCAGCGTAGGAAAGGGTTCGAACATTCAGTACTTC.

V is TRBV20-1 and J is TRBJ2-3; tentatively, D is TRBD2 (6 bases). Germline V lookup: CDR1 DFQATT, CDR2 SNEGSKA (reference sequence). V lost 8 bases to trimming and J lost 4 bases, with 16 bases between them. CDR3 length: 13 residues. CDR3 sequence reads: CSPKTSLADTQYF. The CDR3, as DNA: TGCAGTCCGAAGACTAGTTTGGCAGATACGCAGTATTTT.

The chain has TRBV20-1 and TRBJ2-1, with D possibly being TRBD2 (5 bases). V was cut by 3 bases and J by 6 bases, with 12 bases left in between. Germline CDR1 and CDR2: DFQATT and SNEGSKA (reference sequence). This CDR3 has 13 residues. The CDR3 protein is CSASRAGVNEQFF. In DNA form, the CDR3 reads TGCAGTGCTAGTAGAGCCGGGGTCAATGAGCAGTTCTTC.

V usage is TRBV20-1 and J usage is TRBJ2-7; a weak D match, TRBD1 (6 bases). Trimming shortened V by 2 bases and J by 2 bases, and 13 bases separated the two germline ends. This CDR3 has 14 residues. The germline V gene has CDR1 DFQATT and CDR2 SNEGSKA (reference sequence). CDR3 DNA: TGCAGTGCTAGAAGAGCCAGGGGCGCCTACGAGCAGTACTTC. It is translated as CSARRARGAYEQYF.

This clonotype was observed a few times. This rearrangement joins TRBV14 to TRBJ2-7; 9 nucleotides match TRBD2. The CDR3 length is 15 residues. Germline CDR1 and CDR2: SGHDN and FVKESK. V gave up 2 bases and J gave up 0 bases; unmatched junction bases: 2. The CDR3 loop is CASSQFSGSSYEQYF. As DNA, the CDR3 is TGTGCCAGCAGCCAATTTAGCGGGAGCTCCTACGAGCAGTACTTC.

In this sample, this clonotype turned up a few times. V and J are TRBV9 and TRBJ2-3; 7 bases map to TRBD1. With 4 bases clipped from V and 2 bases from J, the junction kept 13 bases outside the gene matches. Germline V gene data show CDR1 as SGDLS and CDR2 as YYNGEE. There are 17 residues in the CDR3. DNA for the CDR3: TGTGCCAGCAGCTCATACTCCAACAGGGGATTCACAGATACGCAGTATTTT. This gives the protein CASSSYSNRGFTDTQYF. Filled out from reference TRBV9 and TRBJ2-3, the complete variable domain reads DSGVTQTPKHLITATGQRVTLRCSPRSGDLSVYWYQQSLDQGLQFLIQYYNGEERAKGNILERFSAQQFPDLHSELNLSSLELGDSALYFCASSSYSNRGFTDTQYFGPGTRLTVL.

The chain couples TRBV20-1 to TRBJ2-7; 7 bases fit TRBD2. Trimming removed 6 bases from V and 2 bases from J; junction bases left unmatched: 13. The CDR3 is 15 residues long. Germline V gene data show CDR1 as DFQATT and CDR2 as SNEGSKA (reference sequence). The CDR3 nucleotides are TGCAGTGCCCAAGAGCCAGCGGGGACTCCCTACGAGCAGTACTTC. As protein: CSAQEPAGTPYEQYF.

This clonotype was seen only a few times. The rearrangement links TRBV2 to TRBJ2-7, with 14 bases that match TRBD2. This CDR3 is 15 amino acids long. Germline trimming cut 7 bases from V and 4 bases from J; bases unmatched to any gene: 6. Germline assignment: CDR1 SNHLY and CDR2 FYNNEI. The CDR3 nucleotides are TGTGCCAGCATTCCCGGGACTAGCGGGAGTTACGAGCAGTACTTC. Translation gives CASIPGTSGSYEQYF.

The chain recombines TRBV6-5 with TRBJ2-7; 7 positions match TRBD1. The CDR3 has 15 amino acids. V gave up 6 bases and J gave up 1 base; unmatched junction bases: 9. Germline CDR1 is MNHEY and CDR2 is SVGAGI. CDR3 protein: CASRETGSGSYEQYF. The CDR3 bases are TGTGCCAGCAGGGAGACAGGGTCCGGATCCTACGAGCAGTACTTC.

Only a few counts were recorded for this clonotype. This chain joins TRBV5-1 and TRBJ2-7; 10 bases agree with TRBD2. The CDR3 is 15 amino acids. The V gene end was trimmed by 4 bases and the J gene end by 5 bases; junction bases not matched to a gene: 9. Germline V gene sequence: CDR1 SGHRS, CDR2 YFSETQ. The CDR3 bases are TGCGCCAGCAGCGGGAGCGGGAGGGCCTGGGACGAGCAGTACTTC. Residues: CASSGSGRAWDEQYF. Full variable domain (remainder filled in from reference TRBV5-1 and TRBJ2-7): KAGVTQTPRYLIKTRGQQVTLSCSPISGHRSVSWYQQTPGQGLQFLFEYFSETQRNKGNFPGRFSGRQFSNSRSEMNVSTLELGDSALYLCASSGSGRAWDEQYFGPGTRLTVT.

The chain is built from TRBV11-2 and TRBJ1-5, with D uncertain. There are 11 residues in the CDR3. The V gene lost 8 bases and the J gene lost 7 bases, with 9 bases spanning the gap. CDR1 and CDR2 (germline): SGHAT, FQNNGV. CDR3 sequence reads: CASVKRQPQHF. The CDR3 DNA is TGTGCCAGCGTCAAGCGGCAGCCCCAGCATTTT. The full variable domain, in which reference TRBV11-2 and TRBJ1-5 provide the parts outside the CDR3, is EAGVAQSPRYKIIEKRQSVAFWCNPISGHATLYWYQQILGQGPKLLIQFQNNGVVDDSQLPKDRFSAERLKGVDSTLKIQPAKLEDSAVYLCASVKRQPQHFGDGTRLSIL.

V gene TRBV6-2 or TRBV6-3 combines with J gene TRBJ2-3; D tentatively reads TRBD1 or TRBD2 (5 bases each). CDR1 and CDR2 (germline): MNHEY, SVGEGT. The CDR3 spans 12 residues. Trimming left V 6 bases short and J 7 bases short, with 11 bases between. The CDR3, as DNA: TGTGCCAGCAGGGGACCACCCTATACGCAGTATTTT. It encodes CASRGPPYTQYF.

This clonotype was picked up a small number of times. The chain recombines TRBV12-3 or TRBV12-4 with TRBJ2-7; 7 nucleotides match TRBD2. V was clipped by 0 bases and J by 2 bases; unmatched bases: 4. The CDR3 is made up of 15 amino acids. In DNA, the CDR3 is TGTGCCAGCAGTTTAGCGGGAGGGTTCACCTACGAGCAGTACTTC. This sequence encodes CASSLAGGFTYEQYF.

This clonotype was seen a handful of times. The rearrangement joins TRBV6-8 to TRBJ2-1, with D unclear. CDR1 is MNHGY, CDR2 SAAAGT, per germline. Deletions cut 0 bases from V and 8 bases from J, with 20 bases between. The CDR3 is 17 amino acids. CDR3 protein: CASSYSLFRASRDEQFF. CDR3 sequence (DNA): TGTGCCAGCAGTTACTCATTATTCCGGGCCTCTAGGGATGAGCAGTTCTTC.